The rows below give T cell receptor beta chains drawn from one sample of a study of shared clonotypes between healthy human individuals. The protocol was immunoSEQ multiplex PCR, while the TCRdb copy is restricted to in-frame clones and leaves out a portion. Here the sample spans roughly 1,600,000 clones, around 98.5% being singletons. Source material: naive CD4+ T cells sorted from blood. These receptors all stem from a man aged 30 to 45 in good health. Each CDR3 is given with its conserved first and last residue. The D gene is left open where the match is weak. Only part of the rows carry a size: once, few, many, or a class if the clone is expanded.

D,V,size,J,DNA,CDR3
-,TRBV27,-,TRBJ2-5,TGTGCCAGCACTAAAGCAGGGACATACCAAGAGACCCAGTACTTC,CASTKAGTYQETQYF
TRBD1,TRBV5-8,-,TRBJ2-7,TGTGCCAGCAGCTTAGGACAGGGTTTGGGCTCCCCTAAGGGCTACGAGCAGTACTTC,CASSLGQGLGSPKGYEQYF
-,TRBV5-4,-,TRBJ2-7,TGTGCCAGCAGCTTCGAGGCTGCCTCCGAGCAGTACTTC,CASSFEAASEQYF
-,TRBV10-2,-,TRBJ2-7,TGCGCCAGCAGTGAGTCGACCGGGCCCTACGAGCAGTACTTC,CASSESTGPYEQYF
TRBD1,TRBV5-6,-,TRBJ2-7,TGTGCCAGTGATGGACAGGGGGCAGACGAGCAGTACTTC,CASDGQGADEQYF
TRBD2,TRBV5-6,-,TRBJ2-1,TGTGCCAGCAGCTTGGTTCCGGGACTAGCGGGAGGTGAGCAGTTCTTC,CASSLVPGLAGGEQFF
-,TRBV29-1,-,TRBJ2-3,TGCAGCGTGGGGGAAGGGATCGGCACAGATACGCAGTATTTT,CSVGEGIGTDTQYF
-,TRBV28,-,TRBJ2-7,TGTGCCACAAAGGAGAGCTACGAGCAGTACTTC,CATKESYEQYF
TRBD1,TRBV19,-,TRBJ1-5,TGTGCCAGCCGGACAGGGGCCAATCAGCCCCAGCATTTT,CASRTGANQPQHF
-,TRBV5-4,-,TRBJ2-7,TGTGCCAGCAGCTTGGGGGTGTCAAGCTCCTACGAGCAGTACTTC,CASSLGVSSSYEQYF
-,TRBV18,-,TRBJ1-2,TGTGCCAGCTCACCTAAGGATTCGGGACGGATCTATGGCTACACCTTC,CASSPKDSGRIYGYTF
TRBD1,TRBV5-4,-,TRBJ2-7,TGTGCCAGCAGACGGACAGGGGCCTACGAGCAGTACTTC,CASRRTGAYEQYF
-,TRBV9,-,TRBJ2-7,TGTGCCAGCAGCGTATCGGTTAGCGGATCCTACGAGCAGTACTTC,CASSVSVSGSYEQYF
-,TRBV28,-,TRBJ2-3,TGTGCCAGCAGTTTGCCAATTGGGGCAGATACGCAGTATTTT,CASSLPIGADTQYF
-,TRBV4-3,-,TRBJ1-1,TGCGCCAGCAGCCAAGGCCTGGGACGGATGAACACTGAAGCTTTCTTT,CASSQGLGRMNTEAFF
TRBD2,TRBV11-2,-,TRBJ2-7,TGTGCCAGCACCCTAAGCGGGAGGAGCTACGAGCAGTACTTC,CASTLSGRSYEQYF
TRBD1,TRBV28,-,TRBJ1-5,TGTGCCAGCAGCCCTGGGACAGTCAATCAGCCCCAGCATTTT,CASSPGTVNQPQHF
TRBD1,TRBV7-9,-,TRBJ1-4,TGTGCCAGCAGCGTAACCGGGACAGGGGTAAAACTGTTTTTT,CASSVTGTGVKLFF
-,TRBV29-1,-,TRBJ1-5,TGCAGCGTTGAAGAGGGTAGGGGTGAGCCCCAGCATTTT,CSVEEGRGEPQHF
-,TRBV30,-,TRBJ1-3,TGTGCCTGGAGTGGGACTTTCCGGGGAGGAAACACCATATATTTT,CAWSGTFRGGNTIYF
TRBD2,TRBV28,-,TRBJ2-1,TGTGCCGGAATAATAGCGGGCAACAATGAGCAGTTCTTC,CAGIIAGNNEQFF
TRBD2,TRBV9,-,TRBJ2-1,TGTGCCAGCAGCCTCCCCGGGGGGGCCGGCTACAATGAGCAGTTCTTC,CASSLPGGAGYNEQFF
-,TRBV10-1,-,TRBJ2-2,TGCGCCAGCAGTCAGGGGATGGGCGGGGAGCTGTTTTTT,CASSQGMGGELFF
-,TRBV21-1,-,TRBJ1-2,TGTGCCAGCAGCAAAGAAGGGAGGGTAGGCTATGGCTACACCTTC,CASSKEGRVGYGYTF
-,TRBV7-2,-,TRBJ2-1,TGTGCCAGCAGCTTATTCCTCCAAAGCAATGAGCAGTTCTTC,CASSLFLQSNEQFF
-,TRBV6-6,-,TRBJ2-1,TGTGCCAGCAGTTACGAGGGCTCCCGGTACAATGAGCAGTTCTTC,CASSYEGSRYNEQFF
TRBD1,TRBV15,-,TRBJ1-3,TGTGCCACCAGCCTAGGGGGCAACTCTGGAAACACCATATATTTT,CATSLGGNSGNTIYF
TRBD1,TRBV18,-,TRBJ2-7,TGTGCCAGCTCCGTCGGGACAGATTACGAGCAGTACTTC,CASSVGTDYEQYF
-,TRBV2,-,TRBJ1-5,TGTGCCAGCAGGGGTGATAGCAATCAGCCCCAGCATTTT,CASRGDSNQPQHF
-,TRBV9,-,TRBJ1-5,TGTGCCAGCAGCGATGGAAGCAATCAGCCCCAGCATTTT,CASSDGSNQPQHF
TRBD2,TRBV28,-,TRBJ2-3,TGTGCCAGCAGCCGACTAGCAGATGTCACAGATACGCAGTATTTT,CASSRLADVTDTQYF
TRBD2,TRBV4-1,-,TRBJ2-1,TGCGCCAGCAGCCAAGCTTTTGCGGGAGACAATGAGCAGTTCTTC,CASSQAFAGDNEQFF
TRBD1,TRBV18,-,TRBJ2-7,TGTGCCAGCTCACCACTCGCTGGACAGGGGCTTTTAGGCGAGCAGTACTTC,CASSPLAGQGLLGEQYF
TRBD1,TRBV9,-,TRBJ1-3,TGTGCCAGCAGCATATCGGACAGGGCGGCTGGAAACACCATATATTTT,CASSISDRAAGNTIYF
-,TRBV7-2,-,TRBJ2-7,TGTGCCAGCAGCTCCTTCCCGCTTCCGCGATCTAACTCCTACGAGCAGTACTTC,CASSSFPLPRSNSYEQYF
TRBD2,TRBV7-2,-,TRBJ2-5,TGTGCCAGCAGGGTGGGAGGGCCCTCTGAGACCCAGTACTTC,CASRVGGPSETQYF
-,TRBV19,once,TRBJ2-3,TGTGCCAGTAGTTCCCAAGTTAGCCCAAATACGCAGTATTTT,CASSSQVSPNTQYF
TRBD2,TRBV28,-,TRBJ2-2,TGTGCCAGCAGCCGGGGGGGCTATTACACCGGGGAGCTGTTTTTT,CASSRGGYYTGELFF
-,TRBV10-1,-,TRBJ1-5,TGCGCCAGCAGTGCAGTCCTGCATCAGCCCCAGCATTTT,CASSAVLHQPQHF
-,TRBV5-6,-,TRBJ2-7,TGTGCCAGCAGCTTGAGCGACAGATACGAGCAGTACTTC,CASSLSDRYEQYF
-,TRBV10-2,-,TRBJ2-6,TGCGCCAGCACTTCCCCTGGGGCCAACGTCCTGACTTTC,CASTSPGANVLTF
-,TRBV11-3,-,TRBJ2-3,TGTGCCAGCAGCTTAGGAGGTGGGCGCACAGATACGCAGTATTTT,CASSLGGGRTDTQYF
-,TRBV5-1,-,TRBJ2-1,TGCGCCAGCAGCCCTAGCCTTAACCGCGTTGAGCAGTTCTTC,CASSPSLNRVEQFF
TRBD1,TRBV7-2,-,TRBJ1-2,TGTGCCAGCAGCTTGGGGACAGGGAGTGGCTACACCTTC,CASSLGTGSGYTF
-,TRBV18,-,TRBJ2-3,TGTGCCAGCCCTCGAGAGGGGGGGGCCACAGATACGCAGTATTTT,CASPREGGATDTQYF
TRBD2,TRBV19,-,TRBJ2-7,TGTGCCAGTAGTATTTCGGGTCTAGCGGAATCCTACGAGCAGTACTTC,CASSISGLAESYEQYF
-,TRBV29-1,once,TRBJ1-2,TGCAGCGTTGAAGTGGGGCGGGGATATGGCTACACCTTC,CSVEVGRGYGYTF
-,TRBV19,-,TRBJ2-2,TGTGCCAGTAGTGTCGGACAGAGGGCCGGGGAGCTGTTTTTT,CASSVGQRAGELFF
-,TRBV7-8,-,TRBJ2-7,TGTGCCAGCAGCTTAAGAGTGGGGCGCGAATCCTACGAGCAGTACTTC,CASSLRVGRESYEQYF
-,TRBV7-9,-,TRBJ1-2,TGTGCCAGCAGCTTTGACAGGCGCGGCTACACCTTC,CASSFDRRGYTF
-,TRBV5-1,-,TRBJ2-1,TGCGCCAGCAGCAGCAGAGGGGGAGGCTCCTACAATGAGCAGTTCTTC,CASSSRGGGSYNEQFF
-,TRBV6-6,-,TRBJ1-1,TGTGCCAGCAGTTCATGGACCCAGGGGATCACTGAAGCTTTCTTT,CASSSWTQGITEAFF
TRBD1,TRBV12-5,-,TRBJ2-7,TGTGCTAGTGCACAGGGGTTCTACGAGCAGTACTTC,CASAQGFYEQYF
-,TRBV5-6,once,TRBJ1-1,TGTGCCAGCAGCTTGGGAGGCCTCGGCACTGAAGCTTTCTTT,CASSLGGLGTEAFF
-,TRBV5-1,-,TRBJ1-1,TGCGCCAGCAGCATGGTGGTGAACACTGAAGCTTTCTTT,CASSMVVNTEAFF